Listed below are T cell receptor beta chains from one sample, sequenced in a study of T-cell memory formation after mild COVID-19. MiXCR, run by TCRdb on the 5' RACE reads, gives a single entry per CDR3 protein. The sample lists about 360,000 distinct CDR3 sequences; under 15% were seen once. The sample comprised PBMCs or a T cell subset sorted from them (not recorded which). These receptors all come from a man in his late teens or twenties who had mild COVID-19 (a few samples of this study predate the infection). Cell type and time point are not known. Each CDR3 is given with its conserved first and last residue. Fields, in order: D gene, CDR3 length, J gene, V gene, clone size, CDR3 DNA, CDR3 protein. D genes are given only for firm matches. Clone sizes are given selectively: once, few, many, or a class where the clone is expanded.

d_gene: NA
len: 15
j_gene: TRBJ2-3
v_gene: TRBV6-4
abundance: few
CDR3nt: TGTGCCAGCAGTGTCGGCCCATCAGCGGCAGATACGCAGTATTTT
CDR3aa: CASSVGPSAADTQYF

d_gene: NA
len: 13
j_gene: TRBJ2-5
v_gene: TRBV5-4
abundance: NA
CDR3nt: TGTGCCAGCAGCTTGGACGGGGCCGGGACCCAGTACTTC
CDR3aa: CASSLDGAGTQYF

d_gene: TRBD2
len: 15
j_gene: TRBJ2-7
v_gene: TRBV9
abundance: few
CDR3nt: TGTGCCAGCAGCGTAGGCGCTAGCGGGGGGGACGAGCAGTACTTC
CDR3aa: CASSVGASGGDEQYF

d_gene: NA
len: 15
j_gene: TRBJ1-5
v_gene: TRBV28
abundance: NA
CDR3nt: TGTGCCAGCAGTCCCCCTGGAGGGAGCAATCAGCCCCAGCATTTT
CDR3aa: CASSPPGGSNQPQHF

d_gene: NA
len: 14
j_gene: TRBJ2-5
v_gene: TRBV20-1
abundance: NA
CDR3nt: TGCAGTGGAGAGGTGGCTACCCCTCGAGAGACCCAGTACTTC
CDR3aa: CSGEVATPRETQYF

d_gene: TRBD1
len: 15
j_gene: TRBJ2-1
v_gene: TRBV7-3
abundance: NA
CDR3nt: TGTGCCAGCAGCGCCTCCGGGACAGGGTTAGATGAGCAGTTCTTC
CDR3aa: CASSASGTGLDEQFF

d_gene: TRBD1
len: 14
j_gene: TRBJ2-7
v_gene: TRBV12-3/TRBV12-4
abundance: many
CDR3nt: TGTGCCAGCAGTATTGGACAGGACATCTACGAGCAGTACTTC
CDR3aa: CASSIGQDIYEQYF

d_gene: NA
len: 14
j_gene: TRBJ2-3
v_gene: TRBV5-1
abundance: NA
CDR3nt: TGCGCCAGCACCCTGGAGAGTACCACAGATACGCAGTATTTT
CDR3aa: CASTLESTTDTQYF

d_gene: TRBD2
len: 17
j_gene: TRBJ2-2
v_gene: TRBV7-3
abundance: NA
CDR3nt: TGTGCCAGCAGCTTCTCCCGCGGGGGGCCGAACACCGGGGAGCTGTTTTTT
CDR3aa: CASSFSRGGPNTGELFF

d_gene: TRBD1
len: 17
j_gene: TRBJ2-2
v_gene: TRBV4-3
abundance: few
CDR3nt: TGCGCCAGCAGCCGACTAACAGGGGCACAGAACACCGGGGAGCTGTTTTTT
CDR3aa: CASSRLTGAQNTGELFF

d_gene: TRBD2
len: 17
j_gene: TRBJ2-5
v_gene: TRBV7-9
abundance: many
CDR3nt: TGTGCCAGCAGCCTGCACGCTAGCGGGGGGGCCGTAGAGACCCAGTACTTC
CDR3aa: CASSLHASGGAVETQYF

d_gene: TRBD2
len: 13
j_gene: TRBJ2-3
v_gene: TRBV5-6
abundance: NA
CDR3nt: TGTGCCAGCAGACCCCGACTAGCTGATACGCAGTATTTT
CDR3aa: CASRPRLADTQYF

d_gene: NA
len: 16
j_gene: TRBJ1-6
v_gene: TRBV4-2
abundance: few
CDR3nt: TGTGCCAGCAGCCAGGGCCCGGGACAAGGAGATTCACCCCTCCACTTT
CDR3aa: CASSQGPGQGDSPLHF

d_gene: NA
len: 16
j_gene: TRBJ1-5
v_gene: TRBV20-1
abundance: few
CDR3nt: TGCAGTGCTAGTCTAGTAGGGGCAAGTGGCAATCAGCCCCAGCATTTT
CDR3aa: CSASLVGASGNQPQHF

d_gene: NA
len: 16
j_gene: TRBJ1-1
v_gene: TRBV6-5
abundance: NA
CDR3nt: TGTGCCAGCAGTTACTCAGGAGGAAGTCTGAACACTGAAGCTTTCTTT
CDR3aa: CASSYSGGSLNTEAFF

d_gene: NA
len: 13
j_gene: TRBJ1-1
v_gene: TRBV12-3/TRBV12-4
abundance: many
CDR3nt: TGTGCCAGCAGTTTAATGTGGGTAGCTGAAGCTTTCTTT
CDR3aa: CASSLMWVAEAFF

d_gene: NA
len: 17
j_gene: TRBJ2-5
v_gene: TRBV11-2
abundance: few
CDR3nt: TGTGCCAGCAGCTCAGGGAGGGGGGGCAGTCGACAAGAGACCCAGTACTTC
CDR3aa: CASSSGRGGSRQETQYF

d_gene: NA
len: 15
j_gene: TRBJ2-5
v_gene: TRBV11-2
abundance: NA
CDR3nt: TGTGCCAGCAGCTTAGATCGGGGCGACGCAGAGACCCAGTACTTC
CDR3aa: CASSLDRGDAETQYF

d_gene: TRBD2
len: 14
j_gene: TRBJ2-5
v_gene: TRBV6-6
abundance: many
CDR3nt: TGTGCCAGCAGTTACGATGGGGGGGAAGAGACCCAGTACTTC
CDR3aa: CASSYDGGEETQYF

d_gene: NA
len: 15
j_gene: TRBJ2-3
v_gene: TRBV6-4
abundance: NA
CDR3nt: TGTGCCAGCAGTGACCGTGCAGCTAGCACAGATACGCAGTATTTT
CDR3aa: CASSDRAASTDTQYF

d_gene: TRBD2
len: 14
j_gene: TRBJ2-7
v_gene: TRBV20-1
abundance: NA
CDR3nt: TGCAGTGCCCCGATCCGCGGGGGGACCTACGAGCAGTACTTC
CDR3aa: CSAPIRGGTYEQYF

d_gene: TRBD1
len: 20
j_gene: TRBJ2-2
v_gene: TRBV4-3
abundance: NA
CDR3nt: TGCGCCAGCAGCCAAGAGAGATTAGGGGGCCAGTTCGCGAACACCGGGGAGCTGTTTTTT
CDR3aa: CASSQERLGGQFANTGELFF

d_gene: NA
len: 13
j_gene: TRBJ1-2
v_gene: TRBV3-1
abundance: NA
CDR3nt: TGTGCCAGCAGCAGGGGTAGGCCCTATGGCTACACCTTC
CDR3aa: CASSRGRPYGYTF

d_gene: TRBD1
len: 15
j_gene: TRBJ1-5
v_gene: TRBV7-2
abundance: few
CDR3nt: TGTGCCAGCAGCTTAGTTTCGACAGGGATTCAGCCCCAGCATTTT
CDR3aa: CASSLVSTGIQPQHF

d_gene: NA
len: 15
j_gene: TRBJ1-1
v_gene: TRBV5-1
abundance: few
CDR3nt: TGCGCCAGCTGTCTGGGGGGTATCCGTGACACTGAAGCTTTCTTT
CDR3aa: CASCLGGIRDTEAFF

d_gene: NA
len: 11
j_gene: TRBJ1-1
v_gene: TRBV5-1
abundance: many
CDR3nt: TGCGCCAGCAGCTTGGGCCTTGAAGCTTTCTTT
CDR3aa: CASSLGLEAFF

d_gene: NA
len: 14
j_gene: TRBJ1-1
v_gene: TRBV18
abundance: few
CDR3nt: TGTGCCAGCTCACCACCATCACTGAACACTGAAGCTTTCTTT
CDR3aa: CASSPPSLNTEAFF

d_gene: NA
len: 12
j_gene: TRBJ2-3
v_gene: TRBV4-3
abundance: many
CDR3nt: TGCGCCAGCAGCCAAGATTCAGATACGCAGTATTTT
CDR3aa: CASSQDSDTQYF

d_gene: TRBD1
len: 15
j_gene: TRBJ2-4
v_gene: TRBV2
abundance: NA
CDR3nt: TGTGCCAGCAGCGGAGATCAGGGGGCCGCACGACTTCAGTACTTC
CDR3aa: CASSGDQGAARLQYF

d_gene: TRBD2
len: 14
j_gene: TRBJ2-3
v_gene: TRBV11-2
abundance: few
CDR3nt: TGTGCCAGCAGCCGGGGGGGGTGGACAGATACGCAGTATTTT
CDR3aa: CASSRGGWTDTQYF

d_gene: TRBD1
len: 13
j_gene: TRBJ1-5
v_gene: TRBV12-3/TRBV12-4
abundance: NA
CDR3nt: TGTGCCAGCAGCCGGGACAGCTCCGGTCCCCAGCATTTT
CDR3aa: CASSRDSSGPQHF

d_gene: NA
len: 13
j_gene: TRBJ1-1
v_gene: TRBV11-2
abundance: few
CDR3nt: TGTGCCAGCAGCTTATCCCTTCAACGGGCAGCTTTCTTT
CDR3aa: CASSLSLQRAAFF

d_gene: TRBD2
len: 14
j_gene: TRBJ2-7
v_gene: TRBV29-1
abundance: few
CDR3nt: TGCAGCGTTTGGATAGCGGGAGCCACCTACGAGCAGTACTTC
CDR3aa: CSVWIAGATYEQYF

d_gene: TRBD1
len: 14
j_gene: TRBJ1-1
v_gene: TRBV5-1
abundance: many
CDR3nt: TGCGCCAGCAGCCGGGACAGGTGGAACACTGAAGCTTTCTTT
CDR3aa: CASSRDRWNTEAFF

d_gene: NA
len: 15
j_gene: TRBJ1-5
v_gene: TRBV6-1
abundance: NA
CDR3nt: TGTGCCAGCAGTGTGGGGGCCCTTATGTTAGGGCCCCAGCATTTT
CDR3aa: CASSVGALMLGPQHF

d_gene: NA
len: 12
j_gene: TRBJ2-7
v_gene: TRBV29-1
abundance: many
CDR3nt: TGCAGCGCCTTGGACAACTCCTACGAGCAGTACTTC
CDR3aa: CSALDNSYEQYF

d_gene: NA
len: 16
j_gene: TRBJ2-5
v_gene: TRBV3-1
abundance: NA
CDR3nt: TGTGCCAGCAGCCAAGATTGGCAGGGCCTCCAAGAGACCCAGTACTTC
CDR3aa: CASSQDWQGLQETQYF

d_gene: NA
len: 14
j_gene: TRBJ2-5
v_gene: TRBV7-7
abundance: few
CDR3nt: TGTGCCAGCAGCCCGACGAGCAGGGGAGAGACCCAGTACTTC
CDR3aa: CASSPTSRGETQYF

d_gene: TRBD1
len: 13
j_gene: TRBJ2-7
v_gene: TRBV7-9
abundance: few
CDR3nt: TGTGCCAGCAGAGACCTGACAGGGTTCGAGCAGTACTTC
CDR3aa: CASRDLTGFEQYF

d_gene: TRBD2
len: 12
j_gene: TRBJ2-5
v_gene: TRBV6-5
abundance: NA
CDR3nt: TGTGCCAGCAGTGATAGCGGGTGGACCCAGTACTTC
CDR3aa: CASSDSGWTQYF

d_gene: NA
len: 12
j_gene: TRBJ2-3
v_gene: TRBV7-2
abundance: many
CDR3nt: TGTGCCAGCAGGCCTTACACAGATACGCAGTATTTT
CDR3aa: CASRPYTDTQYF

d_gene: NA
len: 16
j_gene: TRBJ2-5
v_gene: TRBV14
abundance: few
CDR3nt: TGTGCCAGCAGCAGGATAACACAGGGATGGAAAGAGACCCAGTACTTC
CDR3aa: CASSRITQGWKETQYF

d_gene: NA
len: 16
j_gene: TRBJ2-1
v_gene: TRBV5-1
abundance: few
CDR3nt: TGCGCCAGCAGCTTTCTAGCGTGGGACTCCTACAATGAGCAGTTCTTC
CDR3aa: CASSFLAWDSYNEQFF

d_gene: TRBD2
len: 18
j_gene: TRBJ2-3
v_gene: TRBV5-1
abundance: NA
CDR3nt: TGCGCCAGCAGCTTGGAGGCGGGGGGGCCATTCGCTAAAGATACGCAGTATTTT
CDR3aa: CASSLEAGGPFAKDTQYF

d_gene: NA
len: 16
j_gene: TRBJ1-4
v_gene: TRBV5-8
abundance: NA
CDR3nt: TGTGCCAGCAGCTCCGGGAATCGAGGCTCGCCCGAAAAACTGTTTTTT
CDR3aa: CASSSGNRGSPEKLFF

d_gene: TRBD2
len: 16
j_gene: TRBJ2-3
v_gene: TRBV7-2
abundance: NA
CDR3nt: TGTGCCAGCAGCTTAGGGACTAGCGGGGGTGGAGATACGCAGTATTTT
CDR3aa: CASSLGTSGGGDTQYF

d_gene: NA
len: 13
j_gene: TRBJ1-1
v_gene: TRBV9
abundance: NA
CDR3nt: TGTGCCAGCAGCGCCATGTGGGACACTGAAGCTTTCTTT
CDR3aa: CASSAMWDTEAFF

d_gene: NA
len: 16
j_gene: TRBJ2-7
v_gene: TRBV4-3
abundance: NA
CDR3nt: TGCGCCAGCAGCCAAGATCAGAAAGGAACTAGGAACGAGCAGTACTTC
CDR3aa: CASSQDQKGTRNEQYF

d_gene: NA
len: 13
j_gene: TRBJ1-6
v_gene: TRBV30
abundance: few
CDR3nt: TGTGCCTGGAGTCCAGGGGCGAATTCACCCCTCCACTTT
CDR3aa: CAWSPGANSPLHF

d_gene: NA
len: 13
j_gene: TRBJ1-5
v_gene: TRBV7-2
abundance: few
CDR3nt: TGTGCCAGCAAGGGTAACCGGGGGCAGCCCCAGCATTTT
CDR3aa: CASKGNRGQPQHF

d_gene: NA
len: 12
j_gene: TRBJ1-1
v_gene: TRBV7-9
abundance: NA
CDR3nt: TGTGCCAGCAGCCACGAGCCGTCTGAAGCTTTCTTT
CDR3aa: CASSHEPSEAFF

d_gene: TRBD2
len: 16
j_gene: TRBJ2-1
v_gene: TRBV4-1
abundance: NA
CDR3nt: TGCGCCAGCAGCCAAGATAGCACGCGGGGGGGCGCTGAGCAGTTCTTC
CDR3aa: CASSQDSTRGGAEQFF

d_gene: NA
len: 16
j_gene: TRBJ2-7
v_gene: TRBV7-2
abundance: few
CDR3nt: TGTGCCAGCAGCTTAGTCGGACAGGGAGGGAACTACGAGCAGTACTTC
CDR3aa: CASSLVGQGGNYEQYF

d_gene: TRBD1
len: 16
j_gene: TRBJ1-5
v_gene: TRBV4-1
abundance: NA
CDR3nt: TGCGCCAGCAGCCAAGGGGACAGGGGCTCTAGTCAGCCCCAGCATTTT
CDR3aa: CASSQGDRGSSQPQHF